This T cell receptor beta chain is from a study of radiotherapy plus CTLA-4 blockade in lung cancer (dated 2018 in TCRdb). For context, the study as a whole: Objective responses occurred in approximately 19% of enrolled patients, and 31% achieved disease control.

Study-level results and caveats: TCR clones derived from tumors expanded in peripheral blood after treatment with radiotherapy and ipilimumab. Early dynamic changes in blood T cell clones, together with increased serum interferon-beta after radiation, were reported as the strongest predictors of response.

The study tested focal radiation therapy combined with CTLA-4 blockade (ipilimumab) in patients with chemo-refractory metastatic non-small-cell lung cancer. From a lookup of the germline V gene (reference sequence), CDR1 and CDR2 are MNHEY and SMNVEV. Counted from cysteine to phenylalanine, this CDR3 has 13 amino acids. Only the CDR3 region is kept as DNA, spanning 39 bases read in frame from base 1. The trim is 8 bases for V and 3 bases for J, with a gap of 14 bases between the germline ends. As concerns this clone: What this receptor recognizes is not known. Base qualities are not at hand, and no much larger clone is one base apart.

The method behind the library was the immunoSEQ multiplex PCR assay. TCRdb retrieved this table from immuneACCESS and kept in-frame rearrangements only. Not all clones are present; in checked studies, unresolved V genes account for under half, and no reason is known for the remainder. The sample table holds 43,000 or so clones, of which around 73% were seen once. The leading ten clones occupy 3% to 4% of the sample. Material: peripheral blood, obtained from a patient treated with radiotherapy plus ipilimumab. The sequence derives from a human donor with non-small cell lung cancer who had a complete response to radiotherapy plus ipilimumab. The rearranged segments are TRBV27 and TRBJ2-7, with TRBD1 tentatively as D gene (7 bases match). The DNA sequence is TGTGCCAGCGGACTACAGGGGAACTACGAGCAGTACTTC. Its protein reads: CASGLQGNYEQYF.